The 10 T cell receptor beta chains below come from one sample, sequenced in a study of cytomegalovirus exposure and HLA in healthy donors. The study ran its PCR with 60 Vbeta and 13 Jbeta primers. Here immunoSEQ multiplex PCR was the method, and the copy in TCRdb shows in-frame clones only, minus some. The table lists around 110,000 clones, about 81% of them singletons. Sequenced: PBMCs. These receptors were collected from a man in his thirties or forties in good health and CMV-seropositive.

The chain is built from TRBV10-3 and TRBJ1-1; no reliable D call. Deletions cut 6 bases from V and 5 bases from J, with 13 bases between. Germline CDR1 reads ENHRY; CDR2 reads SYGVKD. The CDR3 consists of 13 residues. The DNA for the CDR3 is TGTGCCATCAGGGCCGGGGTCGCGACTGAAGCTTTCTTT. It yields the protein CAIRAGVATEAFF.

This clone was observed a few times. J is TRBJ2-4 and V is TRBV7-6, with 11 bases fitting TRBD1. This CDR3 comprises 16 residues. V lost 5 bases and J lost 3; bases outside the gene matches: 6. Germline CDR1 and CDR2: SGHVS and FNYEAQ. CDR3 loop: CASSDRTGGGKNIQYF. CDR3 nucleotide sequence: TGTGCCAGCAGCGACAGGACAGGGGGCGGCAAAAACATTCAGTACTTC.

The rearrangement joins TRBV29-1 to TRBJ2-3; 13 bases align to TRBD2. The V segment lost 6 bases and the J segment 5 bases; nucleotides outside the gene matches: 5. The germline CDR1 and CDR2 sequences are SQVTM and ANQGSEA. The CDR3 is 14 amino acids. CDR3 sequence: CSVGTSGGGDTQYF. CDR3 coding DNA: TGCAGCGTCGGAACTAGCGGGGGGGGAGATACGCAGTATTTT.

The chain carries TRBV30 and TRBJ2-7; D uncertain. Germline loops: CDR1 GTSNPN, CDR2 SVGIG (reference sequence). The CDR3 is 14 amino acids. Trimming took 2 bases from V and 0 from J, leaving 11 bases between them. In DNA form, the CDR3 reads TGTGCCTGGAGTAGAGGCTTTCGCTCCTACGAGCAGTACTTC. This gives the protein CAWSRGFRSYEQYF.

The chain is built from TRBV19 and TRBJ2-2, with D uncertain. Germline V gene data show CDR1 as LNHDA and CDR2 as SQIVND (reference sequence). V lost 3 bases and J lost 3, with 8 bases in between. The CDR3 runs 14 residues. The CDR3 DNA reads as TGTGCCAGTAGTATTCCTATGGACACCGGGGAGCTGTTTTTT. Protein sequence: CASSIPMDTGELFF.

The chain uses TRBV5-1 and TRBJ1-2; TRBD1 aligns across 7 bases. The germline gives CDR1 SGHRS, CDR2 YFSETQ. Trimming cost V 3 bases and J 3 bases; bases outside gene matches: 5. The CDR3 has 14 residues. The chain's CDR3 is CASSSPDRDYGYTF. The CDR3 DNA is TGCGCCAGCAGCTCACCCGACAGGGACTATGGCTACACCTTC.

The rearrangement links TRBV19 to TRBJ1-1; D ambiguous. This CDR3 is built from 12 residues. The V gene's germline CDR1 is LNHDA and CDR2 SQIVND (reference sequence). V dropped 8 bases and J dropped 8 bases, with 15 bases sitting between them. This CDR3 reads CASCDRSAEAFF. CDR3 DNA: TGTGCCAGTTGCGATAGATCAGCGGAAGCTTTCTTT.

Remarks on this clone: Other DNA sequences in this specimen translate into the identical CDR3. The chain joins TRBV9 to TRBJ2-5; TRBD1 agrees at 11 bases. V lost 4 bases, J lost 1 base, and 6 bases stayed unmatched. Looked up from germline, CDR1 is SGDLS and CDR2 is YYNGEE. The CDR3 covers 16 residues. The CDR3 region is CASSTRTGGGQETQYF. The CDR3, as DNA: TGTGCCAGCAGCACCCGGACAGGGGGCGGCCAAGAGACCCAGTACTTC. The variable domain in full, with the rest retrieved from reference TRBV9 and TRBJ2-5, is DSGVTQTPKHLITATGQRVTLRCSPRSGDLSVYWYQQSLDQGLQFLIQYYNGEERAKGNILERFSAQQFPDLHSELNLSSLELGDSALYFCASSTRTGGGQETQYFGPGTRLLVL.

The chain carries TRBV5-1 and TRBJ1-3, with 10 bases identical to TRBD1. Germline CDR1 reads SGHRS; CDR2 reads YFSETQ. The CDR3 runs 13 residues. The V and J ends lost 4 bases and 8 bases, in that order; junction bases with no gene match: 3. The CDR3 loop reads CASSTGQGDTIYF. The CDR3 region has the DNA TGCGCCAGCAGCACCGGACAGGGGGACACCATATATTTT.

The V gene is TRBV5-1, the J gene TRBJ2-7; 10 nucleotides line up with TRBD1. Germline CDR1 SGHRS, CDR2 YFSETQ. The trim removed 2 bases at V and 2 bases at J, leaving 7 bases unmatched. CDR3 length: 16 residues. This CDR3 is CASSLVDGQGAYEQYF. CDR3 nucleotide sequence: TGCGCCAGCAGCTTAGTTGATGGACAGGGGGCCTACGAGCAGTACTTC.